A selection of T cell receptor beta chains follows, all from one sample in a study of shared clonotypes between healthy human individuals. Produced via immunoSEQ multiplex PCR; TCRdb's table is partial and in-frame only. The sample contains 2 million to 2.5 million clones, roughly 95% of which appear only once. Sequenced sample: naive CD8+ T cells sorted from blood. The origin of the receptors is a man aged 18-30 years in good health. Both conserved end residues are part of each CDR3. The D gene is left open where the match is weak. Rows give clone size only sometimes, using once, few, many, or a class for an expanded clone.

D	V	J	size	DNA	CDR3
NA	TRBV19	TRBJ1-1	NA	TGTGCCAGTAGTATAGATGGACGGATGAACACTGAAGCTTTCTTT	CASSIDGRMNTEAFF
NA	TRBV6-6	TRBJ2-1	NA	TGTGCCAGCAGTCTCGCGACCCCCGATGAGCAGTTCTTC	CASSLATPDEQFF
NA	TRBV27	TRBJ2-7	few	TGTGCCAGCAGGGGGGCCTCCTACGAGCAGTACTTC	CASRGASYEQYF
TRBD1	TRBV19	TRBJ2-2	NA	TGTGCCAGTAGTACGGGACAGTTTCCCACCGGGGAGCTGTTTTTT	CASSTGQFPTGELFF
NA	TRBV6-1	TRBJ2-7	NA	TGTGCCAGCAGTAATACCTACGAGCAGTACTTC	CASSNTYEQYF
NA	TRBV7-6	TRBJ2-7	NA	TGTGCCAGCAGCTCAGATCCAGGCTCCTACGAGCAGTACTTC	CASSSDPGSYEQYF
NA	TRBV30	TRBJ2-1	NA	TGTGCCTGGAGTGTACAAAATGAGCAGTTCTTC	CAWSVQNEQFF
NA	TRBV4-1	TRBJ1-1	NA	TGCGCCAGCAGCCAAGAGGGTGGTTGGGGGAACACTGAAGCTTTCTTT	CASSQEGGWGNTEAFF
NA	TRBV9	TRBJ1-1	NA	TGTGCCAGCAGCGTCTTTACGAACACTGAAGCTTTCTTT	CASSVFTNTEAFF
NA	TRBV6-4	TRBJ2-1	NA	TGTGCCAGCAGTGAGGGGGCGTCCTACAATGAGCAGTTCTTC	CASSEGASYNEQFF
TRBD2	TRBV5-6	TRBJ2-5	NA	TGTGCCAGCAGCTCTCCGGGACTAGCGGCTCAAGAGACCCAGTACTTC	CASSSPGLAAQETQYF
TRBD2	TRBV9	TRBJ2-7	NA	TGTGCCAGCAGCGTAGGGGGACTAGCGGGAGGATACGAGCAGTACTTC	CASSVGGLAGGYEQYF
NA	TRBV13	TRBJ2-7	NA	TGTGCCAGCAGCTTAGCCGTGGGCCCGGGGACCTACGAGCAGTACTTC	CASSLAVGPGTYEQYF
TRBD2	TRBV7-8	TRBJ2-2	NA	TGTGCCAGCAGCTTCCCACTAGCGGGGGGAACGAACACCGGGGAGCTGTTTTTT	CASSFPLAGGTNTGELFF
NA	TRBV10-3	TRBJ2-1	NA	TGTGCCATCAGTGAGGAGCGGGCCTCCTACAATGAGCAGTTCTTC	CAISEERASYNEQFF
NA	TRBV27	TRBJ1-2	NA	TGTGCCAGCAGAAACTATAACTATGGCTACACCTTC	CASRNYNYGYTF
NA	TRBV10-2	TRBJ1-1	NA	TGCGCCAGCAGCGAGGGAAGCCCGAACACTGAAGCTTTCTTT	CASSEGSPNTEAFF
NA	TRBV9	TRBJ2-7	once	TGTGCCAGCAGCGTAGACTCAAGCGGCTACGAGCAGTACTTC	CASSVDSSGYEQYF
NA	TRBV19	TRBJ2-2	NA	TGTGCCAGTAAGGGGATCCCGAACACCGGGGAGCTGTTTTTT	CASKGIPNTGELFF
TRBD2	TRBV7-6	TRBJ2-1	NA	TGTGCCAGCAGCTGGGGGGGTGGTGAGCAGTTCTTC	CASSWGGGEQFF
TRBD1	TRBV5-1	TRBJ2-3	NA	TGCGCCAGCAGCTTGCAGGGACAGGGGGCAATGGATACGCAGTATTTT	CASSLQGQGAMDTQYF
TRBD1	TRBV5-4	TRBJ1-2	NA	TGTGCCAGCAGCTCGGACAGGGCATCCTCCTATGGCTACACCTTC	CASSSDRASSYGYTF
NA	TRBV25-1	TRBJ2-7	NA	TGTGCGACCGGGCGCTCGAGCTCCTACGAGCAGTACTTC	CATGRSSSYEQYF
NA	TRBV6-5	TRBJ1-6	NA	TGTGCCAGCAGCATAGGGGACTTCCCGTACTTGGCCCTCCACTTT	CASSIGDFPYLALHF
NA	TRBV6-6	TRBJ2-7	NA	TGTGCCAGCAGTTCCGGGTTACAGGGCGCCTCCTACGAGCAGTACTTC	CASSSGLQGASYEQYF
TRBD2	TRBV7-2	TRBJ2-7	NA	TGTGCCAGCAGCGGACTAGCGGGGAGCTCCTACGAGCAGTACTTC	CASSGLAGSSYEQYF
NA	TRBV4-1	TRBJ1-2	NA	TGCGCCAGCAGCCGACAACCCGGGACGGACTATGGCTACACCTTC	CASSRQPGTDYGYTF
NA	TRBV18	TRBJ2-5	NA	TGTGCCAGCTCACCATACCAAGAGACCCAGTACTTC	CASSPYQETQYF
NA	TRBV29-1	TRBJ1-1	once	TGCAGCGTTGAAGACCCGTGGACAGAGGCCACTGAAGCTTTCTTT	CSVEDPWTEATEAFF
NA	TRBV30	TRBJ2-3	NA	TGTGCCTGGGGACAGCTCCCTGGCACAGATACGCAGTATTTT	CAWGQLPGTDTQYF
NA	TRBV19	TRBJ1-1	NA	TGTGCCTCCAGAAGGGGCCTGAACACTGAAGCTTTCTTT	CASRRGLNTEAFF
NA	TRBV28	TRBJ2-5	NA	TGTGCCAGCAGTCCCCTAGAGGGGGAGACCCAGTACTTC	CASSPLEGETQYF
NA	TRBV19	TRBJ1-4	NA	TGTGCCAGTAGTTTGGCGGGGGGCAATTTTGAAAAACTGTTTTTT	CASSLAGGNFEKLFF
NA	TRBV5-8	TRBJ1-4	NA	TGTGCCAGCAGCTTGGATGAAAAACTGTTTTTT	CASSLDEKLFF
TRBD2	TRBV27	TRBJ2-3	NA	TGTGCCAGCAGTCCCCGGACTAGCGGGGGGGCAGATACGCAGTATTTT	CASSPRTSGGADTQYF
NA	TRBV6-5	TRBJ2-1	NA	TGTGCCAGCAGTTACCCGGGACGGGAGCAGTTCTTC	CASSYPGREQFF
NA	TRBV7-8	TRBJ2-7	few	TGTGCCAGCAGCTTAGTGAGGGGGTACGAGCAGTACTTC	CASSLVRGYEQYF
NA	TRBV7-2	TRBJ1-1	NA	TGTGCCAGCAGCCCTTTTGAAACTGAAGCTTTCTTT	CASSPFETEAFF
NA	TRBV29-1	TRBJ2-1	once	TGCAGCGTTGAAGTCGTACATGAGCAGTTCTTC	CSVEVVHEQFF
TRBD1	TRBV7-9	TRBJ2-5	NA	TGTGCCAGCAGCCCTATTGGGACAGATCAAGAGACCCAGTACTTC	CASSPIGTDQETQYF
TRBD2	TRBV5-8	TRBJ2-5	NA	TGTGCCAGCAGCTTGGCCCTAGCGGTTCAAGAGACCCAGTACTTC	CASSLALAVQETQYF
TRBD2	TRBV6-1	TRBJ2-7	NA	TGTGCCAGCCTAGCGGGGGCCCCCTACGAGCAGTACTTC	CASLAGAPYEQYF
TRBD1	TRBV7-9	TRBJ2-1	NA	TGTGCCAGCAGCTTAGCGACAGGGTCTGGCCATGAGCAGTTCTTC	CASSLATGSGHEQFF
TRBD1	TRBV7-9	TRBJ1-4	once	TGTGCCAGCAGCTTAGTGGACAGGGGGAGTGAAAAACTGTTTTTT	CASSLVDRGSEKLFF
NA	TRBV11-2	TRBJ1-3	NA	TGTGCCAGCAGCCCGTTTGGGAGCTCTGGAAACACCATATATTTT	CASSPFGSSGNTIYF
NA	TRBV5-4	TRBJ2-2	NA	TGTGCCAGCAGCTTTTTATGGGGAAACACCGGGGAGCTGTTTTTT	CASSFLWGNTGELFF
NA	TRBV6-6	TRBJ1-4	NA	TGTGCCAGCAGATTCGTGGGGGAAAAACTGTTTTTT	CASRFVGEKLFF
NA	TRBV7-9	TRBJ2-2	NA	TGTGCCAGCAGCTTAGGAAGGGTTACGAACACCGGGGAGCTGTTTTTT	CASSLGRVTNTGELFF
TRBD1	TRBV5-1	TRBJ2-7	NA	TGCGCCAGCAGCTTGGACAGGGGTTCGTACGAGCAGTACTTC	CASSLDRGSYEQYF
NA	TRBV28	TRBJ2-6	NA	TGTGCCAGCAGTCCGTCAGGGTACTCTGGGGCCAACGTCCTGACTTTC	CASSPSGYSGANVLTF
TRBD1	TRBV6-6	TRBJ1-5	NA	TGTGCCAGCAGTAAGGACAGGGGTTACAATCAGCCCCAGCATTTT	CASSKDRGYNQPQHF
NA	TRBV6-7	TRBJ1-6	once	TGTGCCAGCAGCCCGCTGGGACAAACCAATAATTCACCCCTCCACTTT	CASSPLGQTNNSPLHF
NA	TRBV4-1	TRBJ1-5	NA	TGCGCCAGCTCTCCTTCCCTGGCCAATCAGCCCCAGCATTTT	CASSPSLANQPQHF
TRBD2	TRBV4-3	TRBJ2-7	NA	TGCGCCAGCAGCCAAGATATAGCGGGCAGGGTGTACGAGCAGTACTTC	CASSQDIAGRVYEQYF
TRBD1	TRBV4-1	TRBJ1-1	NA	TGCGCCAGCAGCCACATAGGACAGGTCATGAACACTGAAGCTTTCTTT	CASSHIGQVMNTEAFF
NA	TRBV6-1	TRBJ2-7	NA	TGTGCCAGCAGCCCCCACGAAGTCGGGGCCGAGCAGTACTTC	CASSPHEVGAEQYF
TRBD1	TRBV6-1	TRBJ1-1	NA	TGTGCCAGCCTTGGACAGGGGACTGAAGCTTTCTTT	CASLGQGTEAFF
NA	TRBV10-2	TRBJ1-2	few	TGCGCCAGCAGTGAGTGGGGGGCGAGCTACACCTTC	CASSEWGASYTF